The 3 T cell receptor beta chains given below trace back to one sample, sequenced in a study of blood T cell repertoires in COVID-19. Here immunoSEQ multiplex PCR was the method, and the copy in TCRdb shows in-frame clones only, minus some. The sample includes approximately 250,000 clones, approximately 86% seen only once; the top ten take roughly 1.8%. The sample comprised peripheral blood. All receptors come from a man aged 25-40 years with active or convalescent COVID-19.

The V and J genes are TRBV7-6 and TRBJ1-1; 10 nucleotides align to TRBD1. The CDR3 has 14 residues. The germline V gene encodes CDR1 SGHVS and CDR2 FNYEAQ. Unmatched junction bases numbered 4, after V lost 5 bases and J lost 4 bases. Here the CDR3 reads CASSGQGGRTEAFF. The CDR3 DNA reads TGTGCCAGCAGCGGACAGGGGGGTCGCACTGAAGCTTTCTTT.

The chain is built from TRBV10-2 and TRBJ2-1; D is perhaps TRBD1 (6 bases). Trimming removed 2 bases at V and 5 bases at J, with 13 bases between. CDR3 length: 15 residues. Germline V gene sequence: CDR1 WSHSY, CDR2 SAAADI. CDR3 in DNA: TGCGCCAGCAGTGAGCCATACGGACAGAACAATGAGCAGTTCTTC. Residues: CASSEPYGQNNEQFF.

V and J are TRBV5-1 and TRBJ1-2; D is possibly TRBD1 (6 bases). The CDR3 length is 16 residues. V was clipped by 0 bases and J by 2 bases, with 14 bases between them. Germline V gives CDR1 SGHRS, CDR2 YFSETQ. The CDR3 sequence is CASSLDGKGENYGYTF. The CDR3 bases are TGCGCCAGCAGCTTGGACGGGAAGGGGGAGAACTATGGCTACACCTTC.